Listed below are T cell receptor beta chains from one sample, sequenced in a study of shared clonotypes between healthy human individuals. Clones were sequenced by immunoSEQ multiplex PCR, and TCRdb holds only the in-frame ones, with some missing. Here the sample spans about 2.1 million clones, about 93% being singletons. Sequences were obtained from naive CD8+ T cells from PBMCs. The receptors derive from a man younger than 35 in good health. Some clones in this sample may be carry-over from other donors' samples. The CDR3 runs from the conserved cysteine through the conserved F or W. A D gene is named only where the DNA matches it firmly. Clone size is not always given. Where it is, it says once, few, many or a class for expanded clones.

.	TRBJ2-1	.	TRBV7-6	14	CASSRISKGTEQFF	TGTGCCAGCAGCCGGATAAGCAAGGGCACTGAGCAGTTCTTC
.	TRBJ2-3	.	TRBV7-6	14	CASSLSGNTDTQYF	TGTGCCAGCAGCTTATCTGGGAACACAGATACGCAGTATTTT
.	TRBJ1-5	.	TRBV7-9	14	CASSSRDKNQPQHF	TGTGCCAGCAGCTCCCGGGACAAAAATCAGCCCCAGCATTTT
.	TRBJ1-2	TRBD1	TRBV28	16	CASSSLTGTGPYGYTF	TGTGCCAGCAGCTCATTGACCGGGACAGGTCCGTATGGCTACACCTTC
.	TRBJ2-3	.	TRBV27	14	CASSTETGTDTQYF	TGTGCCAGCAGTACCGAGACAGGCACAGATACGCAGTATTTT
.	TRBJ2-7	.	TRBV11-2	17	CASSFNGGLRRSYEQYF	TGTGCCAGCAGCTTTAATGGAGGGTTACGGAGGTCCTACGAGCAGTACTTC
.	TRBJ2-7	.	TRBV5-4	17	CASSSYLGGIRDYEQYF	TGTGCCAGCAGCTCCTACCTTGGGGGCATTCGGGACTACGAGCAGTACTTC
.	TRBJ2-2	.	TRBV4-3	18	CASSQDPPLGGNTGELFF	TGCGCCAGCAGCCAAGATCCGCCCCTGGGAGGGAACACCGGGGAGCTGTTTTTT
.	TRBJ2-5	.	TRBV4-1	15	CASSPWGREQETQYF	TGCGCCAGCAGCCCCTGGGGCAGGGAACAAGAGACCCAGTACTTC
.	TRBJ2-1	.	TRBV7-8	15	CASSLPAVPGYEQFF	TGTGCCAGCAGCCTTCCGGCGGTTCCTGGCTATGAGCAGTTCTTC
.	TRBJ2-7	TRBD2	TRBV18	19	CASSRKTGLRLAGEVEQYF	TGTGCCAGCTCACGGAAGACAGGGCTTCGACTAGCGGGGGAGGTGGAGCAGTACTTC
.	TRBJ2-5	TRBD1	TRBV27	14	CASSADRGGETQYF	TGTGCCAGCAGTGCCGACAGGGGGGGAGAGACCCAGTACTTC
.	TRBJ1-1	TRBD1	TRBV5-1	17	CASSLGQGTYMNTEAFF	TGCGCCAGCAGCTTGGGACAGGGGACCTACATGAACACTGAAGCTTTCTTT
.	TRBJ2-1	TRBD2	TRBV4-3	16	CASSQDLSIAGNEQFF	TGCGCCAGCAGCCAAGACCTATCCATAGCGGGCAATGAGCAGTTCTTC
few	TRBJ1-1	.	TRBV2	12	CASPTGQTEAFF	TGTGCCAGCCCTACAGGGCAGACTGAAGCTTTCTTT
.	TRBJ2-6	.	TRBV27	15	CASSYDSSGANVLTF	TGTGCCAGCAGTTACGACAGCTCTGGGGCCAACGTCCTGACTTTC
.	TRBJ1-5	.	TRBV11-2	17	CASRHTVCRTAGQPQHF	TGTGCCAGCAGACATACGGTCTGTCGGACAGCGGGTCAGCCCCAGCATTTT
.	TRBJ2-7	TRBD1	TRBV27	17	CASSLTLQGLNPYEQYF	TGTGCCAGCAGTCTGACTCTACAGGGGCTAAACCCCTACGAGCAGTACTTC
.	TRBJ2-1	TRBD1	TRBV11-2	15	CASSLGQGARNEQFF	TGTGCCAGCAGCTTAGGACAGGGGGCGAGGAATGAGCAGTTCTTC
.	TRBJ2-7	.	TRBV7-2	16	CASSLVWQSSPYEQYF	TGTGCCAGCAGCTTAGTGTGGCAGAGCTCACCCTACGAGCAGTACTTC
.	TRBJ2-1	.	TRBV9	16	CASSVVGRVIHNEQFF	TGTGCCAGCAGCGTAGTTGGCAGGGTCATCCACAATGAGCAGTTCTTC
.	TRBJ2-3	TRBD2	TRBV7-8	18	CASSLFLTSGSNTDTQYF	TGTGCCAGCAGCTTATTCTTAACTAGCGGGAGTAACACAGATACGCAGTATTTT
.	TRBJ1-4	TRBD1	TRBV9	15	CASSKPGTGREKLFF	TGTGCCAGCAGCAAACCCGGGACAGGGCGTGAAAAACTGTTTTTT
.	TRBJ2-7	.	TRBV5-1	15	CASSFLGRSSYEQYF	TGCGCCAGCAGCTTCTTGGGCAGGAGCTCCTACGAGCAGTACTTC
.	TRBJ2-1	TRBD1	TRBV9	17	CASSASRTGSSYNEQFF	TGTGCCAGCAGTGCCTCCCGGACAGGAAGCTCCTACAATGAGCAGTTCTTC
.	TRBJ1-4	TRBD1	TRBV5-1	16	CASSPGQTSTNEKLFF	TGCGCCAGCAGTCCGGGACAGACTTCAACTAATGAAAAACTGTTTTTT
.	TRBJ2-5	TRBD2	TRBV28	14	CANSPHGGRETQYF	TGTGCCAACAGTCCCCATGGCGGGAGAGAGACCCAGTACTTC
.	TRBJ2-5	.	TRBV6-1	14	CASVALGAQETQYF	TGTGCCAGCGTGGCCCTAGGGGCCCAAGAGACCCAGTACTTC
once	TRBJ2-7	.	TRBV4-1	17	CASSQVGWGPNYYEQYF	TGCGCCAGCAGCCAAGTAGGCTGGGGCCCGAATTACTACGAGCAGTACTTC
.	TRBJ2-7	TRBD2	TRBV28	14	CASSGGLEDYEQYF	TGTGCCAGCAGTGGGGGACTAGAGGACTACGAGCAGTACTTC
.	TRBJ2-7	.	TRBV6-5	13	CASSPRKTYEQYF	TGTGCCAGCAGTCCCCGAAAGACCTACGAGCAGTACTTC
.	TRBJ2-7	.	TRBV27	13	CASSFAGSYEQYF	TGTGCCAGCAGTTTTGCAGGTTCCTACGAGCAGTACTTC
once	TRBJ2-5	.	TRBV7-9	13	CASSSPLTETQYF	TGTGCCAGCAGCTCACCTCTCACCGAGACCCAGTACTTC
few	TRBJ2-1	TRBD2	TRBV4-3	16	CASSQETSGSYNEQFF	TGCGCCAGCAGCCAAGAGACTAGCGGGAGTTACAATGAGCAGTTCTTC
.	TRBJ2-1	.	TRBV9	14	CASSPRLSYNEQFF	TGTGCCAGCAGCCCCCGGCTCTCCTACAATGAGCAGTTCTTC
.	TRBJ2-1	.	TRBV5-1	16	CASSLGGPADYNEQFF	TGCGCCAGCAGCTTGGGAGGGCCCGCGGACTACAATGAGCAGTTCTTC
.	TRBJ1-1	TRBD1	TRBV28	12	CASSFRGNEAFF	TGTGCCAGCAGTTTCAGGGGGAATGAAGCTTTCTTT
.	TRBJ2-2	.	TRBV4-2	15	CASSGRLVDTGELFF	TGTGCCAGCAGCGGGAGGCTCGTTGACACGGGGGAGCTGTTTTTT
once	TRBJ2-1	TRBD1	TRBV7-9	14	CASSIPGTDNEQFF	TGTGCCAGCAGTATCCCCGGGACAGACAATGAGCAGTTCTTC
.	TRBJ2-1	TRBD2	TRBV7-9	15	CASTRYLAGDNEQFF	TGTGCCAGCACCAGATACCTAGCGGGAGATAATGAGCAGTTCTTC
.	TRBJ1-5	.	TRBV2	15	CASGYPGGGNQPQHF	TGTGCCAGCGGTTACCCCGGGGGGGGCAATCAGCCCCAGCATTTT
.	TRBJ2-7	.	TRBV13	14	CASSLQLLSYEQYF	TGTGCCAGCAGCTTACAGCTCCTCTCCTACGAGCAGTACTTC
.	TRBJ2-3	.	TRBV19	13	CASSSVGTDTQYF	TGTGCCAGTAGCTCTGTAGGCACAGATACGCAGTATTTT
.	TRBJ1-1	TRBD1	TRBV5-1	12	CASSATGTEAFF	TGCGCCAGCAGCGCGACAGGGACCGAAGCTTTCTTT
.	TRBJ1-5	.	TRBV27	14	CASSLGGGKQPQHF	TGTGCCAGCAGTTTAGGCGGAGGAAAGCAGCCCCAGCATTTT
.	TRBJ2-7	TRBD2	TRBV28	17	CASSLHRLAGESYEQYF	TGTGCCAGCAGTTTACATCGACTAGCGGGAGAGTCCTACGAGCAGTACTTC
.	TRBJ2-5	TRBD2	TRBV27	17	CASSLVGVAGAQETQYF	TGTGCCAGCAGTTTAGTTGGAGTAGCGGGGGCCCAAGAGACCCAGTACTTC
.	TRBJ1-2	TRBD1	TRBV7-6	16	CASSLGPDRGNYGYTF	TGTGCCAGCAGCTTAGGGCCCGACAGGGGAAACTATGGCTACACCTTC
.	TRBJ1-5	.	TRBV19	13	CASRTFGGRSQHF	TGTGCCAGTAGAACATTCGGGGGGAGGTCCCAGCATTTT
.	TRBJ2-7	TRBD1	TRBV28	18	CASSLAGRGRRLSYEQYF	TGTGCCAGCAGTTTAGCCGGCAGGGGGCGCAGGCTCTCCTACGAGCAGTACTTC
.	TRBJ2-5	.	TRBV5-1	12	CASGGPVETQYF	TGCGCCAGCGGAGGGCCCGTAGAGACCCAGTACTTC
.	TRBJ2-7	.	TRBV9	14	CASSVLANSYEQYF	TGTGCCAGCAGCGTGTTAGCGAACAGCTACGAGCAGTACTTC
.	TRBJ1-2	.	TRBV11-2	14	CASSRGGPGHGYTF	TGTGCCAGCAGCCGGGGGGGCCCAGGGCATGGCTACACCTTC
.	TRBJ1-2	TRBD1	TRBV6-4	14	CASSEGQDAYGYTF	TGTGCCAGCAGCGAGGGACAGGATGCTTATGGCTACACCTTC
.	TRBJ2-1	.	TRBV19	15	CASSIVRISYNEQFF	TGTGCCAGTAGTATAGTGCGAATCTCCTACAATGAGCAGTTCTTC